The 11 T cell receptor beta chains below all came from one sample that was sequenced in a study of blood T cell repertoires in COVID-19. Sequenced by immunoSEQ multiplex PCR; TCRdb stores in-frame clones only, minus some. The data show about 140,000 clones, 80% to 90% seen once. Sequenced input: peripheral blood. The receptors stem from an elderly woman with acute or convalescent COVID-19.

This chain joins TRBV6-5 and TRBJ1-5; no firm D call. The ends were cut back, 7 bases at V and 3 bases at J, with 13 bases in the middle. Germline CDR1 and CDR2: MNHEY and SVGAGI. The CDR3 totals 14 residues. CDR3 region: CASIGVSDNQPQHF. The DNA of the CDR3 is TGTGCCAGCATCGGGGTAAGCGACAATCAGCCCCAGCATTTT.

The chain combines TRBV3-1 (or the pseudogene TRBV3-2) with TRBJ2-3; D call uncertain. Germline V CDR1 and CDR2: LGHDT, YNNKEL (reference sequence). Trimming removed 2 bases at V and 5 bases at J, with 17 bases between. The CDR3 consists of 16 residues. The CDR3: CASSQSRLRLQDTQYF. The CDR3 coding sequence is TGTGCCAGCAGCCAAAGCCGGTTGCGTCTCCAAGATACGCAGTATTTT.

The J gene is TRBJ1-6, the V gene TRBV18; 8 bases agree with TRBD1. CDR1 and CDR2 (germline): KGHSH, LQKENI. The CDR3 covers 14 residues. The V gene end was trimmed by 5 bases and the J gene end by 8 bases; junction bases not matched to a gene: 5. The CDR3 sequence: CASSRQGRDSPLHF. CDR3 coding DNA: TGTGCCAGCTCAAGACAGGGGAGGGATTCACCCCTCCACTTT.

The CDR3, as DNA: TGTGCCAGCAGTGGGGGGGGCCCGAATGAAAAACTGTTTTTT. Translating gives CASSGGGPNEKLFF. The chain carries TRBV2 and TRBJ1-4; perhaps TRBD1 as D (6 bases). V lost 4 bases, J lost 5 bases, and 11 bases lay in between. The CDR3 totals 14 residues. Per the germline V gene, CDR1 is SNHLY and CDR2 is FYNNEI.

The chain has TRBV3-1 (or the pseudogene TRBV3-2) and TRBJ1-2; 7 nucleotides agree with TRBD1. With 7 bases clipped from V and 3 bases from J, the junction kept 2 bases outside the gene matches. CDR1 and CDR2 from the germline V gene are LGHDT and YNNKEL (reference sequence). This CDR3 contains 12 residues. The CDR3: CASIRGDYGYTF. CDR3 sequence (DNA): TGTGCCAGCATCAGGGGGGACTATGGCTACACCTTC.

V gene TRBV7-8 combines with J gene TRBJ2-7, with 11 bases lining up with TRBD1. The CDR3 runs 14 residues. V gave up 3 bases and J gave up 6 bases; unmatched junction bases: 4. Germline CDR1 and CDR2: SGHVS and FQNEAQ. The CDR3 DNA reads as TGTGCCAGCAGCTTGGCGGGACAGGGGGTCGAGCAGTACTTC. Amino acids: CASSLAGQGVEQYF. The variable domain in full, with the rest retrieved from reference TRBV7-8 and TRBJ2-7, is GAGVSQSPRYKVAKRGQDVALRCDPISGHVSLFWYQQALGQGPEFLTYFQNEAQLDKSGLPSDRFFAERPEGSVSTLKIQRTQQEDSAVYLCASSLAGQGVEQYFGPGTRLTVT.

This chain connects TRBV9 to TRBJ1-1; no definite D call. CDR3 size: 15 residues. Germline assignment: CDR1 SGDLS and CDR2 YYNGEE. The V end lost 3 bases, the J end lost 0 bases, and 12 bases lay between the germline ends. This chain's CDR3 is CASSAYPQVNTEAFF. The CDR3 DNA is TGTGCCAGCAGCGCCTACCCTCAGGTGAACACTGAAGCTTTCTTT.

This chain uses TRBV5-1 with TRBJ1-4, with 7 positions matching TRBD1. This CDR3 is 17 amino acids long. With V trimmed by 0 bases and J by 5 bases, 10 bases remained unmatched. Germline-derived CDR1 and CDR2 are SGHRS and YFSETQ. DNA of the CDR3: TGCGCCAGCAGCTTGGGGCAGGGGGGCGACTTAAATGAAAAACTGTTTTTT. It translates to CASSLGQGGDLNEKLFF.

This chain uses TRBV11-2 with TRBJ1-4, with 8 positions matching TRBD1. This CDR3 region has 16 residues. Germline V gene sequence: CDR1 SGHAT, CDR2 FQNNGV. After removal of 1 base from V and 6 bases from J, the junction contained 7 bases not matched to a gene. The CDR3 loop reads CASSLATGEEYEKLFF. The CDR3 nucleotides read TGTGCCAGCAGCTTAGCGACAGGGGAGGAATATGAAAAACTGTTTTTT.

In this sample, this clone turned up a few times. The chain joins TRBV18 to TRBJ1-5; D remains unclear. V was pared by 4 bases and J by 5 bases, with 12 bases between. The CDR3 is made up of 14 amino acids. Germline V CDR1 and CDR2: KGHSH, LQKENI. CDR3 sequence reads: CASSRSPPDQPQHF. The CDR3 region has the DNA TGTGCCAGCTCACGCTCTCCCCCAGATCAGCCCCAGCATTTT.

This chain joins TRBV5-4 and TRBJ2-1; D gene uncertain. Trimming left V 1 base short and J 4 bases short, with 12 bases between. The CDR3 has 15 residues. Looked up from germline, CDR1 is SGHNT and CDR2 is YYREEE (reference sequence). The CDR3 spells CASSLNALPYNEQFF. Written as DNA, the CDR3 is TGTGCCAGCAGCTTGAACGCACTACCTTACAATGAGCAGTTCTTC.